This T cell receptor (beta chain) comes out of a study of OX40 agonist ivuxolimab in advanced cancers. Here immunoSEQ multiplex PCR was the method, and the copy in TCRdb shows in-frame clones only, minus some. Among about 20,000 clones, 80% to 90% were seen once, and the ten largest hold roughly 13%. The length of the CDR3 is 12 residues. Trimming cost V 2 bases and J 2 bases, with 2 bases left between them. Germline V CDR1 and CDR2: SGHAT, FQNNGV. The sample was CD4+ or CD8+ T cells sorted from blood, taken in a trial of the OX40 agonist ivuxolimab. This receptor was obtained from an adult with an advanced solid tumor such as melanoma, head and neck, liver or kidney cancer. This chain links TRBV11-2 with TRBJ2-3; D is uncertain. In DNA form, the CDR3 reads TGTGCCAGCAGCTTATTCACAGATACGCAGTATTTT. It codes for CASSLFTDTQYF. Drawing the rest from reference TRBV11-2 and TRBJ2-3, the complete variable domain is EAGVAQSPRYKIIEKRQSVAFWCNPISGHATLYWYQQILGQGPKLLIQFQNNGVVDDSQLPKDRFSAERLKGVDSTLKIQPAKLEDSAVYLCASSLFTDTQYFGPGTRLTVL.